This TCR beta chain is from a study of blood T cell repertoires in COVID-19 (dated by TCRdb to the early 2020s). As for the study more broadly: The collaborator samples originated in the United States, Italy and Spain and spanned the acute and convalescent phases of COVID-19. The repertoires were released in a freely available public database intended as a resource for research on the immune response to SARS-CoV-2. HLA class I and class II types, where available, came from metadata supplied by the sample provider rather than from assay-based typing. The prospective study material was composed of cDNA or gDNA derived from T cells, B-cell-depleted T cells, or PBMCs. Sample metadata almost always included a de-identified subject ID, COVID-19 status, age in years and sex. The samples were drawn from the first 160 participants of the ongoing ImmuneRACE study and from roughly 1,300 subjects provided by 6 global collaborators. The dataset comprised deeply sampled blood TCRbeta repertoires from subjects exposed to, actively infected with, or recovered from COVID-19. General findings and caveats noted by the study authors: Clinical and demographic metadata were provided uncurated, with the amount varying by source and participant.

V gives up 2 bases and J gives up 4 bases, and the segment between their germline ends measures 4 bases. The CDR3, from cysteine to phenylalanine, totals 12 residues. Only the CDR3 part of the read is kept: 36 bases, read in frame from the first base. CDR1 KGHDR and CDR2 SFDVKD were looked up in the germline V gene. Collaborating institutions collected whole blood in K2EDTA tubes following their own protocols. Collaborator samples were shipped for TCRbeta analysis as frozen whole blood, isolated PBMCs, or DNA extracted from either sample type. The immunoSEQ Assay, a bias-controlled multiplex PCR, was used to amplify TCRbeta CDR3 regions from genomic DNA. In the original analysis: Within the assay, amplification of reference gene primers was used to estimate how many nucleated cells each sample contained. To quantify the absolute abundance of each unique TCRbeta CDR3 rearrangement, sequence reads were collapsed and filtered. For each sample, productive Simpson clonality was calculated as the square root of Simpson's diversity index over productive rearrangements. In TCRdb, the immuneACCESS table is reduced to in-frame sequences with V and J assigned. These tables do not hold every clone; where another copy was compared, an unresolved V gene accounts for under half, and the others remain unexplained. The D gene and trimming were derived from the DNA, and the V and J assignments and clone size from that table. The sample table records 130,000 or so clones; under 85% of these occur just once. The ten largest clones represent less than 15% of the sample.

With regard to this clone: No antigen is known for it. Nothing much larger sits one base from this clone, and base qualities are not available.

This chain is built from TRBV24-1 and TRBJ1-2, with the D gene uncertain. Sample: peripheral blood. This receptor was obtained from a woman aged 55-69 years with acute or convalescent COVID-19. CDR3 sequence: CATSDSSYGYTF. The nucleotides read TGTGCCACCAGTGATTCCTCCTATGGCTACACCTTC.